These T cell receptor beta chains were read from a single sample in a study of cytomegalovirus exposure and HLA in healthy donors. Here immunoSEQ multiplex PCR was the method, and the copy in TCRdb shows in-frame clones only, minus some. The table includes about 160,000 clones, about 80% detected once. Sequences were obtained from PBMCs. The source of these receptors is a woman in her forties or fifties in good health and CMV-seropositive. Both conserved end residues are part of each CDR3. The D gene is left open where the match is weak. Size is stated for part of the rows, as once, few or many counts, or as a class when the clone is expanded.

CDR3: CASTRTQGHEQYF; DNA: TGTGCCAGCACGCGTACACAGGGCCACGAGCAGTACTTC; V: TRBV6-6; D: .; size: .; J: TRBJ2-7
CDR3: CASSPRTRDRDGYTF; DNA: TGCGCCAGCAGTCCTAGGACCCGGGACAGGGATGGCTACACCTTC; V: TRBV5-1; D: TRBD1; size: .; J: TRBJ1-2
CDR3: CASSPDREDGYTF; DNA: TGTGCCAGCTCCCCGGACAGGGAGGATGGCTACACCTTC; V: TRBV18; D: TRBD1; size: .; J: TRBJ1-2
CDR3: CASSAPGTGGNTEAFF; DNA: TGTGCCAGCAGCGCCCCCGGGACAGGGGGCAACACTGAAGCTTTCTTT; V: TRBV9; D: TRBD1; size: once; J: TRBJ1-1
CDR3: CSAVTSGVGGELFF; DNA: TGCAGCGCGGTGACTAGCGGGGTTGGTGGGGAGCTGTTTTTT; V: TRBV29-1; D: TRBD2; size: once; J: TRBJ2-2
CDR3: CASSLYGQPQHF; DNA: TGTGCCAGCAGCTTGTACGGGCAGCCCCAGCATTTT; V: TRBV5-4; D: .; size: once; J: TRBJ1-5
CDR3: CASSYETGGSYGYTF; DNA: TGTGCCAGCAGTTACGAGACAGGGGGTAGCTATGGCTACACCTTC; V: TRBV6-5; D: TRBD1; size: .; J: TRBJ1-2
CDR3: CASSPLGGGGDTQYF; DNA: TGCGCCAGCAGCCCCTTGGGGGGGGGTGGAGATACGCAGTATTTT; V: TRBV4-3; D: TRBD2; size: .; J: TRBJ2-3
CDR3: CAISEIREAVYGTDTQYF; DNA: TGTGCCATCAGCGAGATCAGGGAGGCGGTGTATGGCACAGATACGCAGTATTTT; V: TRBV10-3; D: .; size: .; J: TRBJ2-3
CDR3: CASSLGTGKETQYF; DNA: TGTGCCAGCAGCTTGGGGACGGGAAAGGAGACCCAGTACTTC; V: TRBV5-6; D: .; size: once; J: TRBJ2-5
CDR3: CASSYSKTSGREQFF; DNA: TGTGCCAGCAGTTACTCGAAGACTAGCGGGAGGGAGCAGTTCTTC; V: TRBV6-5; D: TRBD2; size: .; J: TRBJ2-1
CDR3: CASSFSGTDTEAFF; DNA: TGTGCCAGCAGTTTCTCCGGGACAGACACTGAAGCTTTCTTT; V: TRBV2; D: TRBD1; size: .; J: TRBJ1-1
CDR3: CASSFSSSGTGELFF; DNA: TGTGCCAGCAGCTTTTCATCTAGCGGGACCGGGGAGCTGTTTTTT; V: TRBV7-8; D: TRBD2; size: .; J: TRBJ2-2
CDR3: CASRNDRGDYGYTF; DNA: TGTGCCAGCAGAAATGACAGGGGGGACTATGGCTACACCTTC; V: TRBV25-1; D: TRBD1; size: once; J: TRBJ1-2
CDR3: CASSRSGVIYEKLFF; DNA: TGTGCCAGCAGCAGATCAGGGGTAATTTACGAAAAACTGTTTTTT; V: TRBV13; D: .; size: .; J: TRBJ1-4
CDR3: CASSLELKNTGELFF; DNA: TGTGCCAGCAGCTTGGAACTAAAGAACACCGGGGAGCTGTTTTTT; V: TRBV5-4; D: .; size: .; J: TRBJ2-2
CDR3: CASSQRRTASTDTQYF; DNA: TGCGCCAGCAGCCAACGGCGGACAGCCTCCACAGATACGCAGTATTTT; V: TRBV4-1; D: .; size: once; J: TRBJ2-3
CDR3: CASSDRGRPPPDTQYF; DNA: TGTGCCAGCAGTGACAGGGGAAGGCCTCCACCCGATACGCAGTATTTT; V: TRBV11-2; D: TRBD1; size: once; J: TRBJ2-3
CDR3: CASSRGGNTYNEQFF; DNA: TGTGCCAGCTCCCGAGGGGGTAATACCTACAATGAGCAGTTCTTC; V: TRBV5-8; D: .; size: .; J: TRBJ2-1
CDR3: CASSLGGLAGNTIYF; DNA: TGTGCCAGCAGTTTAGGAGGGTTGGCTGGAAACACCATATATTTT; V: TRBV28; D: .; size: .; J: TRBJ1-3
CDR3: CAGTQVDSYEQYF; DNA: TGTGCCGGGACACAGGTTGACTCCTACGAGCAGTACTTC; V: TRBV30; D: .; size: .; J: TRBJ2-7
CDR3: CATRPSPRGNYGYTF; DNA: TGTGCCACCAGGCCCTCCCCCAGGGGGAACTATGGCTACACCTTC; V: TRBV15; D: TRBD1; size: .; J: TRBJ1-2
CDR3: CASSGIPRPGQGISGNTIYF; DNA: TGTGCCAGCAGTGGAATACCCCGACCGGGACAGGGGATTAGCGGAAACACCATATATTTT; V: TRBV6-1; D: TRBD1; size: .; J: TRBJ1-3
CDR3: CASIQGLNTEAFF; DNA: TGTGCCAGCATACAGGGCTTGAACACTGAAGCTTTCTTT; V: TRBV2; D: .; size: .; J: TRBJ1-1
CDR3: CASRESGTGPGYTF; DNA: TGTGCCAGCAGAGAATCCGGGACAGGGCCTGGCTACACCTTC; V: TRBV6-5; D: TRBD1; size: .; J: TRBJ1-2
CDR3: CASSFGTGIQPQHF; DNA: TGTGCCAGCAGCTTCGGGACAGGTATACAGCCCCAGCATTTT; V: TRBV13; D: TRBD1; size: few; J: TRBJ1-5
CDR3: CASSAGVYREQYF; DNA: TGTGCCAGTAGTGCAGGGGTTTATCGCGAGCAGTACTTC; V: TRBV19; D: .; size: few; J: TRBJ2-7
CDR3: CASSPGTGYNQPQHF; DNA: TGTGCCAGCAGTCCGGGGACAGGGTACAATCAGCCCCAGCATTTT; V: TRBV28; D: TRBD1; size: .; J: TRBJ1-5
CDR3: CASSVLGQGDTGELFF; DNA: TGTGCCAGCAGTGTCTTAGGACAGGGGGACACCGGGGAGCTGTTTTTT; V: TRBV2; D: TRBD1; size: .; J: TRBJ2-2
CDR3: CASSGGDRAHDSSNQPQHF; DNA: TGTGCCAGCAGTGGAGGGGACAGGGCACACGACTCAAGCAATCAGCCCCAGCATTTT; V: TRBV6-1; D: TRBD1; size: .; J: TRBJ1-5
CDR3: CASSLQGAGNSPLHF; DNA: TGTGCCAGCAGTTTGCAGGGGGCGGGGAATTCACCCCTCCACTTT; V: TRBV28; D: TRBD1; size: .; J: TRBJ1-6
CDR3: CAISLDSSNQPQHF; DNA: TGTGCCATCAGCCTCGACAGTAGCAATCAGCCCCAGCATTTT; V: TRBV10-3; D: .; size: once; J: TRBJ1-5
CDR3: CASSPYSGTTNEKLFF; DNA: TGTGCCAGCTCACCGTACAGTGGCACAACTAATGAAAAACTGTTTTTT; V: TRBV18; D: .; size: once; J: TRBJ1-4
CDR3: CASSYSTGEVIEGYTF; DNA: TGTGCCAGCAGTTACTCGACAGGGGAGGTTATTGAGGGCTACACCTTC; V: TRBV6-5; D: TRBD1; size: .; J: TRBJ1-2
CDR3: CASSFFQSYNEQFF; DNA: TGTGCCAGCAGCTTTTTCCAGTCCTACAATGAGCAGTTCTTC; V: TRBV11-2; D: .; size: .; J: TRBJ2-1
CDR3: CASSQDRDQPQHF; DNA: TGCGCCAGCAGCCAAGACAGGGATCAGCCCCAGCATTTT; V: TRBV4-3; D: .; size: .; J: TRBJ1-5
CDR3: CATSASKNTEAFF; DNA: TGTGCCACCAGCGCTTCTAAAAACACTGAAGCTTTCTTT; V: TRBV15; D: .; size: .; J: TRBJ1-1
CDR3: CASSLGTGPYGYTF; DNA: TGTGCCAGCAGCCTTGGGACAGGCCCCTATGGCTACACCTTC; V: TRBV28; D: TRBD1; size: once; J: TRBJ1-2
CDR3: CSVRGATAGTDTQYF; DNA: TGCAGCGTCCGGGGGGCAACCGCTGGCACAGATACGCAGTATTTT; V: TRBV29-1; D: .; size: .; J: TRBJ2-3
CDR3: CASRTSGGGNQPQHF; DNA: TGTGCCAGTAGGACGTCGGGGGGCGGCAATCAGCCCCAGCATTTT; V: TRBV19; D: .; size: .; J: TRBJ1-5
CDR3: CASRPAGTSHEQYF; DNA: TGTGCCAGCAGACCCGCCGGGACTAGTCACGAGCAGTACTTC; V: TRBV6-6; D: TRBD2; size: .; J: TRBJ2-7
CDR3: CASSHSSNTGELFF; DNA: TGCGCCAGCAGCCACTCCTCGAACACCGGGGAGCTGTTTTTT; V: TRBV4-1; D: .; size: few; J: TRBJ2-2
CDR3: CASSRLAGMADTQYF; DNA: TGTGCCAGCAGTCGACTAGCGGGGATGGCAGATACGCAGTATTTT; V: TRBV6-5; D: TRBD2; size: once; J: TRBJ2-3
CDR3: CASSPGGVEQFF; DNA: TGCGCCAGCAGCCCGGGCGGGGTTGAGCAGTTCTTC; V: TRBV5-1; D: .; size: .; J: TRBJ2-1
CDR3: CASSTPRESAYEQYF; DNA: TGTGCCAGCAGTACCCCCCGGGAGAGCGCCTACGAGCAGTACTTC; V: TRBV28; D: .; size: .; J: TRBJ2-7
CDR3: CASGRQGLNQPQHF; DNA: TGTGCCAGTGGGAGACAGGGATTAAATCAGCCCCAGCATTTT; V: TRBV6-1; D: TRBD1; size: few; J: TRBJ1-5
CDR3: CASSHGRVFLNYGYTF; DNA: TGTGCCAGCAGCCACGGGAGGGTCTTTCTTAACTATGGCTACACCTTC; V: TRBV13; D: .; size: .; J: TRBJ1-2
CDR3: CASSRLVTSVEDTQYF; DNA: TGTGCCAGCAGCCGCCTTGTGACTAGCGTAGAAGATACGCAGTATTTT; V: TRBV4-2; D: TRBD2; size: .; J: TRBJ2-3
CDR3: CASTKDGPLSGRASDEQFF; DNA: TGTGCCAGCACCAAAGACGGACCCCTAAGCGGGAGGGCCTCCGATGAGCAGTTCTTC; V: TRBV28; D: TRBD2; size: .; J: TRBJ2-1
CDR3: CSVEDPDYYYLEQYF; DNA: TGCAGCGTTGAAGATCCGGACTATTATTATCTCGAGCAGTACTTC; V: TRBV29-1; D: .; size: .; J: TRBJ2-7
CDR3: CASNRDTSYNEQFF; DNA: TGTGCCAGCAACCGGGACACTTCCTACAATGAGCAGTTCTTC; V: TRBV2; D: .; size: .; J: TRBJ2-1
CDR3: CAISDLGRGRGVRNNEQFF; DNA: TGTGCCATCAGTGACTTGGGTCGGGGTCGGGGGGTTCGAAACAATGAGCAGTTCTTC; V: TRBV10-3; D: TRBD2; size: .; J: TRBJ2-1
CDR3: CSVGLAGETDTQYF; DNA: TGCAGCGTTGGACTAGCGGGGGAAACAGATACGCAGTATTTT; V: TRBV29-1; D: TRBD2; size: once; J: TRBJ2-3
CDR3: CASSRSGTGQEDYTF; DNA: TGCGCCAGCAGCAGGTCCGGGACAGGGCAAGAAGACTACACCTTC; V: TRBV4-3; D: TRBD1; size: .; J: TRBJ1-2